Following are 18 T cell receptor beta chains from one sample sequenced in a study of blood T cell repertoires in COVID-19 (dated by TCRdb to about 2020). Libraries were constructed by the immunoSEQ multiplex PCR assay. This immuneACCESS table, as held by TCRdb, lists in-frame sequences with V and J called but not all clones. Of the missing ones, under half trace to an unresolved V gene in checked studies; the others have no known cause. Counted in this sample were under 300,000 clones; around 88% of them appeared once. The ten largest clones take up roughly 3.1% of the sample. Sequenced sample: PBMCs or T cells enriched from blood (not recorded which). The receptors originated from a woman aged 40 to 50 with acute COVID-19.

CDR3 nucleotide sequence: TGTGCCAGCAGTGAAGTGGTGGGCGGGGCCAGGTACTTC. Amino acid sequence: CASSEVVGGARYF. The rearrangement joins TRBV2 to TRBJ2-5; D is possibly TRBD2 (6 bases). Germline V gives CDR1 SNHLY, CDR2 FYNNEI. Trimming left V 1 base short and J 13 bases short, with 16 bases between. This CDR3 is built from 13 residues.

The chain links TRBV18 to TRBJ2-6; 9 bases align to TRBD1. This CDR3 region has 16 residues. The V and J ends lost 3 bases and 4 bases, in that order; junction bases with no gene match: 4. Germline V gene data show CDR1 as KGHSH and CDR2 as LQKENI. The DNA of the CDR3 is TGTGCCAGCTCACCCGGGACAGGGTCAGGGGCCAACGTCCTGACTTTC. It codes for CASSPGTGSGANVLTF.

The V gene is TRBV19, the J gene TRBJ1-2, with 10 bases matching TRBD1. This CDR3 has 15 residues. V shed 5 bases and J 4 bases; nucleotides not matched to a gene: 7. Germline V gene lookup returns CDR1 LNHDA and CDR2 SQIVND (reference sequence). CDR3 sequence (DNA): TGTGCCAGTAGTGAGACAGGGGGCCTGAGCTATGGCTACACCTTC. Protein sequence: CASSETGGLSYGYTF.

The chain joins TRBV21-1 to TRBJ2-3; the D call TRBD2 from the table was never checked on the DNA. TRBV21-1 is recorded as a pseudogene. The CDR3 is 17 residues long. The CDR3 nucleotides read TGTGCCAGCAGAAAGCTCCTGAAGCGGGACAGCACAGATACGCAGTATTTT. It translates to CASRKLLKRDSTDTQYF.

This CDR3 reads CAISMGTGGEQYF. In DNA, the CDR3 is TGTGCCATCTCGATGGGGACAGGCGGCGAGCAGTACTTC. V usage is TRBV10-3 and J usage is TRBJ2-7; TRBD1 matches 8 bases. This CDR3 is built from 13 residues. Germline V CDR1 and CDR2: ENHRY, SYGVKD. The J segment lost 6 bases and the V segment lost 8 bases, leaving 9 bases of the junction unmatched.

This rearrangement joins TRBV5-1 to TRBJ1-2; TRBD1 aligns across 8 bases. CDR1 and CDR2 from the germline V gene are SGHRS and YFSETQ. V trimming: 4 bases; J trimming: 5 bases; junction bases outside the gene matches: 7. The length of the CDR3 is 14 residues. CDR3 sequence: CASSPQGVKYGYTF. CDR3 DNA: TGCGCCAGCAGCCCACAGGGGGTTAAGTATGGCTACACCTTC. Looking up the rest from reference TRBV5-1 and TRBJ1-2 gives the full variable domain: KAGVTQTPRYLIKTRGQQVTLSCSPISGHRSVSWYQQTPGQGLQFLFEYFSETQRNKGNFPGRFSGRQFSNSRSEMNVSTLELGDSALYLCASSPQGVKYGYTFGSGTRLTVV.

This sequence joins TRBV9 and TRBJ1-2; D gene unclear. This CDR3 is built from 13 residues. Trimming shortened V by 0 bases and J by 0 bases, and 3 bases separated the two germline ends. Germline-derived CDR1 and CDR2 are SGDLS and YYNGEE. The DNA for the CDR3 is TGTGCCAGCAGCGTAGTCTCTAACTATGGCTACACCTTC. The encoded protein is CASSVVSNYGYTF.

The rearrangement uses TRBV30 and TRBJ1-5; 8 bases are a match to TRBD1. The V and J ends lost 2 bases and 7 bases, in that order; junction bases with no gene match: 7. Germline V gene sequence: CDR1 GTSNPN, CDR2 SVGIG (reference sequence). CDR3 length equals 14 residues. The CDR3 region has the DNA TGTGCCTGGAGTCCAGACAGGGGAGGGCAGCCCCAGCATTTT. Its translation is CAWSPDRGGQPQHF.

This clone appeared once. The chain is built from TRBV27 and TRBJ1-5; maybe TRBD1 (5 bases). Germline lookup yields CDR1 MNHEY and CDR2 SMNVEV (reference sequence). V was pared by 2 bases and J by 1 base, with 9 bases between. The CDR3 totals 15 residues. CDR3 in amino acids: CASSLGPGSNQPQHF. The DNA for the CDR3 is TGTGCCAGCAGTTTAGGTCCAGGGAGCAATCAGCCCCAGCATTTT.

The J gene is TRBJ2-1, the V gene TRBV29-1; possible D gene TRBD2, 6 bases. The V end lost 7 bases, the J end lost 5 bases, and 18 bases lay between the germline ends. The germline V gene encodes CDR1 SQVTM and CDR2 ANQGSEA. The CDR3 contains 14 residues. CDR3 coding DNA: TGCAGCGCATTTAGGCGGGAAACCAACAATGAGCAGTTCTTC. This translates into CSAFRRETNNEQFF.

The V and J genes are TRBV4-2 and TRBJ2-7, with TRBD2 matching 9 bases. Looked up from germline, CDR1 is LGHNA and CDR2 is YNFKEQ. V shed 4 bases and J 2 bases; nucleotides not matched to a gene: 6. This CDR3 has 15 amino acids. For the CDR3, the DNA is TGTGCCAGCAGCCCATTAGCGGGAGCCACCTACGAGCAGTACTTC. As protein: CASSPLAGATYEQYF.

This sequence joins TRBV27 and TRBJ2-1; D is unclear. Trimming removed 4 bases at V and 6 bases at J, with 10 bases between. Germline V gene data show CDR1 as MNHEY and CDR2 as SMNVEV (reference sequence). The CDR3 runs 13 residues. CDR3 nucleotide sequence: TGTGCCAGCAGTTCAAACACGGGCAATGAGCAGTTCTTC. This translates into CASSSNTGNEQFF.

V usage is TRBV5-6 and J usage is TRBJ2-1; TRBD1 matches 11 bases. V shed 3 bases, J shed 7 bases, and the junction held 9 bases outside the gene matches. This CDR3 spans 16 amino acids. Germline lookup yields CDR1 SGHDT and CDR2 YYEEEE. CDR3 nucleotide sequence: TGTGCCAGCAGCTCCCCGGGACAGGGGGTTGTTAATGAGCAGTTCTTC. Its translation is CASSSPGQGVVNEQFF.

The sample holds one count of this clone. The chain links TRBV6-5 to TRBJ2-2, with TRBD1 identical over 7 bases. This CDR3 has 15 residues. Looked up from germline, CDR1 is MNHEY and CDR2 is SVGAGI. V lost 6 bases to trimming and J lost 3 bases; unmatched junction nucleotides: 7. This CDR3 is CASRSGTAYTGELFF. CDR3 DNA sequence: TGTGCCAGCAGATCCGGGACAGCTTACACCGGGGAGCTGTTTTTT.

V usage is TRBV12-3 or TRBV12-4 and J usage is TRBJ1-2; D is unclear. This CDR3 comprises 12 residues. V lost 4 bases and J lost 8, with 11 bases in between. CDR3 bases: TGTGCCAGCAGTTCCGGGTCAAGAGGCTACACCTTC. Translated: CASSSGSRGYTF.

The chain has TRBV7-8 and TRBJ2-7; D is possibly TRBD1 (6 bases). CDR1 and CDR2 (germline): SGHVS, FQNEAQ. The CDR3 length is 14 residues. Deletions cut 1 base from V and 5 bases from J, with 12 bases between. CDR3 DNA sequence: TGTGCCAGCAGCTTAGGCCCCGGACAGAACGAGCAGTACTTC. It specifies CASSLGPGQNEQYF.

J is TRBJ2-2 and V is TRBV7-2; TRBD1 matches 7 bases. The CDR3 contains 15 residues. V shed 2 bases and J 7 bases; nucleotides not matched to a gene: 7. The germline V gene has CDR1 SGHTA and CDR2 FQGNSA. The CDR3: CASSLYRGQGGELFF. The CDR3 nucleotides read TGTGCCAGCAGCTTATATAGGGGGCAAGGCGGGGAGCTGTTTTTT.

The J gene is TRBJ2-3, the V gene TRBV19; 12 bases fit TRBD2. The V segment lost 6 bases and the J segment 0 bases; nucleotides outside the gene matches: 13. The germline V gene has CDR1 LNHDA and CDR2 SQIVND (reference sequence). The CDR3 spans 19 residues. CDR3 bases: TGTGCCAGTAGCATTCGGTGGACTAGCGGGGCCGTTAGCACAGATACGCAGTATTTT. Residues: CASSIRWTSGAVSTDTQYF.